Listed here are 29 T cell receptor beta chains from one sample, sequenced in a study of type 1 regulatory T cells (dated by TCRdb to 2020 to 2023). The reads were generated on an Illumina MiSeq. TCRdb reprocessing: public reads trimmed at Q25 with fastp, clones called with MiXCR, in-frame beta chains kept. Every distinct CDR3 protein forms one entry, paired with its most common genes and DNA. The table for this sample lists about 74,000 distinct CDR3 sequences; roughly 60% of them were counted only once. The top ten hold around 7.6% of the sample. Their cognate antigens are unknown. The specimen was cultured T cells, either the whole culture or a sorted T cell fraction (not recorded which). The sample's cell subset or site label is to be understood as: Tr1-enriched cell product generated in vitro against host alloantigens. These receptors came from a human donor in good health.

The chain uses TRBV24-1 and TRBJ2-1; D not resolved. Looked up from germline, CDR1 is KGHDR and CDR2 is SFDVKD. This CDR3 is 13 amino acids long. V lost 4 bases and J 9 bases, leaving 12 bases between the germline ends. This CDR3 is CATSDPASSEQFF. The DNA for the CDR3 is TGTGCCACCAGTGACCCAGCCTCCAGTGAGCAGTTCTTC.

V usage is TRBV5-1 and J usage is TRBJ1-6, with a possible D match to TRBD1 (6 bases). This CDR3 contains 15 residues. The V end was cut by 0 bases, the J end by 7 bases, with 11 bases between. Per the germline V gene, CDR1 is SGHRS and CDR2 is YFSETQ. The CDR3 sequence is CASSLEGGRNSPLHF. CDR3 DNA: TGCGCCAGCAGCTTGGAGGGGGGGCGAAATTCACCCCTCCACTTT.

The chain combines TRBV6-5 with TRBJ1-2; D not resolved. The CDR3 runs 13 residues. Germline CDR1 is MNHEY and CDR2 is SVGAGI. V dropped 6 bases and J dropped 4 bases, with 12 bases sitting between them. The CDR3: CASSPDPGYGYTF. CDR3 nucleotide sequence: TGTGCCAGCAGCCCGGACCCCGGCTATGGCTACACCTTC.

This clonotype was observed a handful of times. The chain is built from TRBV3-1 and TRBJ2-2; D tentatively fits TRBD1 or TRBD2 (5 bases each). CDR3 length: 15 residues. Trimming pared 4 bases from V and 0 bases from J, leaving 9 bases between. Germline V gives CDR1 LGHDT, CDR2 YNNKEL (reference sequence). The CDR3 spells CASSLGTPNTGELFF. As DNA, the CDR3 is TGTGCCAGCAGCCTTGGGACCCCGAACACCGGGGAGCTGTTTTTT.

The J gene is TRBJ1-5, the V gene TRBV11-2; D gene ambiguous. This CDR3 spans 17 amino acids. Trimming shortened V by 5 bases and J by 3 bases, and 20 bases separated the two germline ends. Germline-derived CDR1 and CDR2 are SGHAT and FQNNGV. CDR3 coding DNA: TGTGCCAGCAGCCAAAGCCGCGTGGGCCGGTCCAATCAGCCCCAGCATTTT. It encodes CASSQSRVGRSNQPQHF.

This clonotype came up once. This chain joins TRBV18 and TRBJ2-1; D is undetermined. Germline loops: CDR1 KGHSH, CDR2 LQKENI. Trimming removed 0 bases from V and 0 bases from J, with 9 bases in between. This CDR3 is 16 amino acids long. DNA for the CDR3: TGTGCCAGCTCACCACCCGGCTGGAGCTCCTACAATGAGCAGTTCTTC. It yields the protein CASSPPGWSSYNEQFF.

On this clonotype: The junction differs from germline at one of its ends, possibly a read error. This CDR3 is CANSLMRKGEQYF. In DNA form, the CDR3 reads TGTGCCAACAGTTTAATGCGGAAGGGCGAGCAGTACTTC. This chain uses TRBV12-3 or TRBV12-4 with TRBJ2-7; D gene unclear. CDR3 length equals 13 residues.

The gene calls are TRBV11-2 and TRBJ2-7, with D perhaps being TRBD1 or TRBD2 (5 bases each). V lost 5 bases to trimming and J lost 6 bases, with 5 bases between them. Germline assignment: CDR1 SGHAT and CDR2 FQNNGV. This CDR3 has 10 amino acids. CDR3 sequence reads: CASSGGEQYF. CDR3 in DNA: TGTGCCAGCAGCGGGGGCGAGCAGTACTTC.

This clonotype was seen a few times. The chain joins TRBV5-1 to TRBJ2-1, with 8 bases aligning to TRBD2. After removal of 0 bases from V and 0 bases from J, the junction contained 2 bases not matched to a gene. This CDR3 spans 16 amino acids. Germline loops: CDR1 SGHRS, CDR2 YFSETQ. As DNA, the CDR3 is TGCGCCAGCAGCTTGGAGGCGGGGGGCTCCTACAATGAGCAGTTCTTC. Translating gives CASSLEAGGSYNEQFF.

The rearrangement uses TRBV19 and TRBJ1-5; weak D call: TRBD1 (5 bases). Germline V gene sequence: CDR1 LNHDA, CDR2 SQIVND (reference sequence). V lost 4 bases to trimming and J lost 5 bases, with 12 bases between them. The length of the CDR3 is 14 residues. Here the CDR3 reads CASSTPARDQPQHF. The CDR3 DNA is TGTGCCAGTAGTACCCCGGCCAGGGATCAGCCCCAGCATTTT.

This rearrangement joins TRBV4-3 to TRBJ2-5, with D uncertain. This CDR3 has 14 amino acids. Germline V gene lookup returns CDR1 LGHNA and CDR2 YSLEER. V was shortened by 0 bases and J by 5 bases, with 10 bases between the two germline ends. CDR3 sequence reads: CASSQDRLVETQYF. The CDR3 DNA reads as TGCGCCAGCAGCCAAGATCGTTTGGTGGAGACCCAGTACTTC.

With regard to this clonotype: A much larger clone differs by one base, so this may be a read error. The rearrangement links TRBV5-1 to TRBJ2-2, with TRBD2 matching 7 bases. The germline V gene has CDR1 SGHRS and CDR2 YFSETQ. The CDR3 is 15 residues long. CDR3 amino acids: CASSEAGSNTGGLFF. As DNA, the CDR3 is TGCGCCAGCAGCGAAGCGGGATCGAACACCGGGGGGCTGTTTTTT.

In the case of this clonotype: A much more abundant neighbour one base away suggests this may be a read error. V is TRBV6-1 and J is TRBJ1-1; 8 nucleotides match TRBD1. Unmatched junction bases numbered 9, after V lost 8 bases and J lost 1 base. Germline V lookup: CDR1 MNHNS, CDR2 SASEGT. The CDR3 consists of 15 residues. CDR3 residues: CASGIAQGGNTEAFF. CDR3 nucleotide sequence: TGTGCCAGCGGGATAGCACAGGGGGGGAACACTGAAGCTTTCTTT.

The chain employs TRBV5-6 and TRBJ1-2; D possibly corresponds to TRBD1 (6 bases). V was shortened by 1 base and J by 12 bases, with 13 bases between the two germline ends. The CDR3 consists of 12 residues. CDR1 is SGHDT, CDR2 YYEEEE, per germline. For the CDR3, the DNA is TGTGCCAGCAGCTTGTGGACAGCCGATCACACCTTC. As protein: CASSLWTADHTF.

The chain joins TRBV7-6 to TRBJ2-2; D is possibly TRBD1 (5 bases). CDR1 SGHVS and CDR2 FNYEAQ come from the germline V gene. The CDR3 covers 13 residues. The V end lost 5 bases, the J end lost 6 bases, and 10 bases lay between the germline ends. As DNA, the CDR3 is TGTGCCAGCAGCATGACAGTAGCCGGGGAGCTGTTTTTT. Its translation is CASSMTVAGELFF.

The chain couples TRBV20-1 to TRBJ1-3, with D perhaps matching TRBD1 (6 bases). The CDR3 consists of 15 residues. Germline V gene sequence: CDR1 DFQATT, CDR2 SNEGSKA (reference sequence). Trimming left V 0 bases short and J 2 bases short, with 11 bases between. The CDR3 DNA sequence: TGCAGTGCTAGAGAGTCGACAGGAGCTGGAAACACCATATATTTT. It translates to CSARESTGAGNTIYF.

The J gene is TRBJ2-2, the V gene TRBV2; D is uncertain. With 7 bases removed from V and 4 bases from J, the gap between germline ends came to 10 bases. The CDR3 covers 13 residues. CDR1 is SNHLY, CDR2 FYNNEI, per germline. Written as DNA, the CDR3 is TGTGCCAGCAAGGGTAGCACCACCGGGGAGCTGTTTTTT. Protein product: CASKGSTTGELFF. Full variable domain (remainder filled in from reference TRBV2 and TRBJ2-2): EPEVTQTPSHQVTQMGQEVILRCVPISNHLYFYWYRQILGQKVEFLVSFYNNEISEKSEIFDDQFSVERPDGSNFTLKIRSTKLEDSAMYFCASKGSTTGELFFGEGSRLTVL.

Comments on this clonotype: This CDR3 fails to terminate in the conserved phenylalanine or tryptophan, so it likely reflects a read error. This chain joins TRBV12-3 or TRBV12-4 and TRBJ2-6; D not certain. This CDR3 is 13 amino acids long. Trimming cost V 7 bases and J 1 base, with 5 bases left between them. CDR3 sequence reads: CASTPSGANVLTS. CDR3 DNA sequence: TGTGCCAGCACCCCATCTGGGGCCAACGTCCTGACTTCC.

This clonotype was recorded at least ten times. The chain couples TRBV5-1 to TRBJ2-4; 11 positions match TRBD2. Trimming removed 4 bases from V and 1 base from J; junction bases left unmatched: 13. The CDR3 length is 19 residues. Germline assignment: CDR1 SGHRS and CDR2 YFSETQ. This CDR3 reads CASSPLAGGQEVAKNIQYF. CDR3 bases: TGCGCCAGCAGCCCATTAGCGGGAGGGCAGGAGGTGGCCAAAAACATTCAGTACTTC.

The V gene is TRBV10-3, the J gene TRBJ1-1; 7 positions match TRBD1. V was clipped by 11 bases and J by 1 base; unmatched bases: 10. Germline CDR1 ENHRY, CDR2 SYGVKD. This CDR3 has 14 amino acids. CDR3 nucleotides: TGTGCCTCAATGGGGGGACAGACGAACACTGAAGCTTTCTTT. It is translated as CASMGGQTNTEAFF.

The CDR3 spells CATSVQRDPGELFF. The CDR3 DNA follows: TGTGCCACCAGTGTCCAGCGGGACCCCGGGGAGCTGTTTTTT. The chain joins TRBV24-1 to TRBJ2-2, with TRBD2 matching 7 bases. V lost 5 bases and J lost 6; bases outside the gene matches: 5. The CDR3 has 14 amino acids. In germline, CDR1 is KGHDR, CDR2 SFDVKD.

The chain joins TRBV20-1 to TRBJ2-5; TRBD1 is a possible D gene (6 bases). V shed 3 bases and J shed 0 bases, with 11 bases lying between them. CDR1 is DFQATT, CDR2 SNEGSKA, per germline (reference sequence). The CDR3 has 14 residues. CDR3 sequence reads: CSASWQGNQETQYF. CDR3 bases: TGCAGTGCTAGCTGGCAGGGGAACCAAGAGACCCAGTACTTC.

V usage is TRBV11-2 and J usage is TRBJ1-1; tentatively, D is TRBD1 (6 bases). Deletions cut 5 bases from V and 5 bases from J, with 15 bases between. This CDR3 comprises 14 residues. Germline assignment: CDR1 SGHAT and CDR2 FQNNGV. CDR3 sequence: CASSQGSVETEAFF. As DNA, the CDR3 is TGTGCCAGCAGCCAGGGGTCGGTGGAGACTGAAGCTTTCTTT.

This clonotype came up many times. The DNA of the CDR3 is TGTGCCAACAAACCGGGAACGAACACAGATACGCAGTATTTT. Protein sequence: CANKPGTNTDTQYF. The chain uses TRBV2 and TRBJ2-3, with a weak D call TRBD2 (5 bases). V gave up 10 bases and J gave up 2 bases, with 16 bases separating them. CDR3 size: 14 residues. The germline CDR1 and CDR2 sequences are SNHLY and FYNNEI.

Turning to this clonotype: Likely a read error: the CDR3 ends without its conserved phenylalanine or tryptophan. This sequence joins TRBV20-1 and TRBJ2-1, with a weak D call TRBD2 (5 bases). The CDR3 runs 13 residues. Trimming cost V 3 bases and J 3 bases, with 9 bases left between them. Germline values: CDR1 DFQATT, CDR2 SNEGSKA (reference sequence). CDR3: CSASYGVYNEQFI. CDR3 in DNA: TGCAGTGCTAGCTACGGGGTCTACAATGAGCAGTTCATC.

V gene TRBV2 combines with J gene TRBJ2-1, with 12 bases identical to TRBD2. V shed 6 bases and J 7 bases; nucleotides not matched to a gene: 7. The CDR3 sequence is 15 residues long. Germline CDR1 is SNHLY and CDR2 is FYNNEI. The CDR3 is CASSLTSGSANEQFF. The CDR3 bases are TGTGCCAGCAGCTTGACTAGCGGGAGTGCGAATGAGCAGTTCTTC.

V and J are TRBV28 and TRBJ2-3; perhaps TRBD2 as D (6 bases). Germline V gene data show CDR1 as MDHEN and CDR2 as SYDVKM. CDR3 length: 16 residues. V was pared by 5 bases and J by 4 bases, with 19 bases between. The CDR3 protein is CASSPPPGRGPDTQYF. CDR3 in DNA: TGTGCCAGCAGTCCCCCCCCTGGGCGGGGCCCAGATACGCAGTATTTT.

This clonotype was seen just once. The chain employs TRBV27 and TRBJ1-2; D is unclear. Trimming pared 9 bases from V and 3 bases from J, leaving 8 bases between. Germline assignment: CDR1 MNHEY and CDR2 SMNVEV (reference sequence). The CDR3 extends over 11 amino acids. The CDR3 loop reads CARAVYYGYTF. CDR3 bases: TGTGCCAGAGCAGTGTACTATGGCTACACCTTC.

The chain employs TRBV5-1 and TRBJ1-1, with D perhaps matching TRBD1 (6 bases). V was cut by 2 bases and J by 7 bases, with 18 bases left in between. Germline V gene data show CDR1 as SGHRS and CDR2 as YFSETQ. CDR3 size: 15 residues. As DNA, the CDR3 is TGCGCCAGCAGCTTTAGGGGGGTGGATGAGGGTGAAGCTTTCTTT. The encoded protein is CASSFRGVDEGEAFF.